This T cell receptor (beta chain) was identified during a study of T cell changes during pregnancy in multiple sclerosis. Sequencing used immunoSEQ multiplex PCR; TCRdb keeps in-frame clones, though not all of them. The repertoire holds about 60,000 clones, with 80% to 95% as singletons. The starting material was CD8+ T cells from peripheral blood mononuclear cells, obtained in the second trimester of pregnancy. This clonotype was obtained from a female donor with multiple sclerosis, enrolled in a pregnancy study.

CDR3 sequence (DNA): TGCGCCAGCAGCTTAGATAGGGGAGGAACCGGGGAGCTGTTTTTT. Residues: CASSLDRGGTGELFF. J is TRBJ2-2 and V is TRBV5-1; D is perhaps TRBD2 (6 bases). CDR1 and CDR2 (germline): SGHRS, YFSETQ. CDR3 length equals 15 residues. V dropped 2 bases and J dropped 5 bases, with 13 bases sitting between them.